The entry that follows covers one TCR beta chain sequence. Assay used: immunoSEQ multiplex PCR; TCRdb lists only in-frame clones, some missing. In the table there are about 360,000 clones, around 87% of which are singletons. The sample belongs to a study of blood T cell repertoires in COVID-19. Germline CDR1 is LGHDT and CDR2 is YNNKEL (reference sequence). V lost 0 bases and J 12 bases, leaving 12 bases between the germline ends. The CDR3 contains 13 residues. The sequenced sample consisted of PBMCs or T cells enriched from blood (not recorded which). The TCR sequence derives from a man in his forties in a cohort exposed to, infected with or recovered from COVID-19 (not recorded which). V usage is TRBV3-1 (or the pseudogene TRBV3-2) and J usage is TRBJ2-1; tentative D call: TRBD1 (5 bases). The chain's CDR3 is CASSQETAKGQFF. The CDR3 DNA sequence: TGTGCCAGCAGCCAAGAGACAGCCAAGGGGCAGTTCTTC.